This T cell receptor (beta chain) was identified in a study of CD8 T cells in Susac syndrome. Broader study findings: Individuals included in the TCR sequencing and HLA analysis were acknowledged by the study to be relatively few in number.

With 0 bases removed from V and 6 bases from J, the gap between germline ends came to 13 bases. Germline V CDR1 and CDR2: SGHDT, YYEEEE. The CDR3 is 15 residues long. To note about this clonotype: Antigen: not known.

Blood CD8+ and CD4+ T cells underwent high-throughput TCR beta sequencing. It was with random hexamers that about 0.45 to 1 ug RNA was reverse transcribed. The TCR beta CDR3 was amplified by immunoSEQ multiplex PCR across 54 Vbeta, 13 Jbeta. TCRdb ran MiXCR on the immunoSEQ multiplex PCR reads and lists one entry per CDR3 protein. The table has about 130,000 distinct CDR3 sequences, around 95% seen once. The V and J genes are TRBV5-6 and TRBJ2-1, with D possibly being TRBD1 or TRBD2 (5 bases each). The sequenced sample was CD4+ T cells from PBMCs. The sequence came from a human donor in good health. The CDR3 DNA follows: TGTGCCAGCAGCTTGGGGGGCCCAGGGAGCAATGAGCAGTTCTTC. This gives the protein CASSLGGPGSNEQFF.